Listed here are 30 T cell receptor beta chains from one sample, sequenced in a study of T-cell reconstitution after alpha-beta-depleted transplantation in children. During its preparation, the TCRbeta library received unique molecular identifiers. TCRdb re-called the PCR reads with MiXCR, one entry per CDR3 protein. The top ten clones hold about 0.77% of a sample with roughly 670,000 distinct CDR3 sequences, about an eighth of them seen once. The sequenced sample was PBMCs, obtained before TCRalphabeta/CD19-depleted stem cell transplant. The receptors stem from a girl aged 2 to 9 with congenital amegakaryocytic thrombocytopenia, due to receive a stem cell transplant.

This clonotype was detected a few times. This chain connects TRBV4-1 to TRBJ2-2, with D unresolved. The length of the CDR3 is 16 residues. CDR1 and CDR2 from the germline V gene are MGHRA and YSYEKL. V was shortened by 0 bases and J by 7 bases, with 15 bases between the two germline ends. The DNA for the CDR3 is TGCGCCAGCAGCCAAGATAGGGCCTCTCTTTTCGGGGAGCTGTTTTTT. Its protein product is CASSQDRASLFGELFF.

The gene calls are TRBV5-1 and TRBJ1-5; no reliable D call. Trimming removed 4 bases from V and 2 bases from J, with 16 bases in between. The V gene's germline CDR1 is SGHRS and CDR2 YFSETQ. The CDR3 sequence is 16 residues long. The chain's CDR3 is CASSPPPGRCNQPQHF. In DNA form, the CDR3 reads TGCGCCAGCAGCCCCCCCCCTGGCCGATGCAATCAGCCCCAGCATTTT.

This clonotype was counted a few times. The J gene is TRBJ2-1, the V gene TRBV11-3, with D possibly matching TRBD2 (5 bases). The CDR3 length is 15 residues. Between the trimmed V and J ends, which lost 0 bases and 8 bases, there was a span of 14 bases. Germline CDR1 and CDR2: SGHNT and YENEEA. CDR3 residues: CASSLEAGKAHEQFF. CDR3 nucleotides: TGTGCCAGCAGCTTAGAGGCGGGTAAGGCGCATGAGCAGTTCTTC.

This clonotype was seen only a few times. The genes are TRBV4-1 and TRBJ2-2; D ambiguous. The CDR3 is 14 amino acids. Germline CDR1 MGHRA, CDR2 YSYEKL. V lost 7 bases and J 1 base, leaving 10 bases between the germline ends. CDR3 nucleotides: TGCGCCAGCATGTCGGTGGGGAACACCGGGGAGCTGTTTTTT. The encoded protein is CASMSVGNTGELFF.

This clonotype has only a few counts. The chain uses TRBV7-6 and TRBJ2-1; TRBD2 agrees at 8 bases. Trimming took 0 bases from V and 0 from J; bases not matched to a gene: 13. The CDR3 runs 20 residues. Germline V gene data show CDR1 as SGHVS and CDR2 as FNYEAQ. The CDR3 nucleotides are TGTGCCAGCAGCTTAGCGCCCCCTACTAGCGGTTGGGACTCCTACAATGAGCAGTTCTTC. This encodes CASSLAPPTSGWDSYNEQFF.

The table lists this clonotype with many counts. The chain links TRBV7-6 to TRBJ1-5; D is unclear. The CDR3 covers 15 residues. The ends were cut back, 0 bases at V and 5 bases at J, with 11 bases in the middle. Per the germline V gene, CDR1 is SGHVS and CDR2 is FNYEAQ. The DNA of the CDR3 is TGTGCCAGCAGCTTAGCCGCAACCATTGATCAGCCCCAGCATTTT. Amino acids: CASSLAATIDQPQHF.

The genes are TRBV30 and TRBJ2-1; D is unresolved. CDR3 size: 12 residues. Germline values: CDR1 GTSNPN, CDR2 SVGIG (reference sequence). V lost 0 bases, J lost 8 bases, and 8 bases lay in between. In DNA, the CDR3 is TGTGCCTGGAGTGTTGTGCGAGATGAGCAGTTCTTC. This codes for CAWSVVRDEQFF.

Of note for this clonotype: This may be a read error: a much more frequent sequence differs by one nucleotide. The chain combines TRBV5-6 with TRBJ1-6, with 7 bases matching TRBD1. There are 13 residues in the CDR3. Germline V lookup: CDR1 SGHDT, CDR2 YYEEEE. In nucleotides, the CDR3 is TGTGCCAGCAGCTGGCAGGGGGATTCACTCCTCCACTTT. Translation: CASSWQGDSLLHF.

J is TRBJ2-3 and V is TRBV3-1; tentatively, D is TRBD1 or TRBD2 (6 bases each). This CDR3 has 16 residues. Trimming cost V 4 bases and J 0 bases, with 14 bases left between them. Looked up from germline, CDR1 is LGHDT and CDR2 is YNNKEL (reference sequence). The CDR3 DNA sequence: TGTGCCAGCAGCCCGAGGGGGGTAACGAGCACAGATACGCAGTATTTT. This codes for CASSPRGVTSTDTQYF.

As to this clonotype: A much larger clone differs by one base, so this may be a read error. The chain is built from TRBV20-1 and TRBJ2-1; 9 bases line up with TRBD2. This CDR3 has 14 amino acids. In germline, CDR1 is DFQATT, CDR2 SNEGSKA (reference sequence). CDR3 sequence: CNASATSGHNEQFF. The CDR3 nucleotides are TGCAATGCTAGTGCAACTAGCGGGCACAATGAGCAGTTCTTC.

The rearrangement links TRBV3-1 to TRBJ1-5; D unclear. Trimming pared 0 bases from V and 4 bases from J, leaving 7 bases between. CDR1 and CDR2 from the germline V gene are LGHDT and YNNKEL (reference sequence). CDR3 length: 14 residues. CDR3 coding DNA: TGTGCCAGCAGCCAAGAAGGCTTGAATCAGCCCCAGCATTTT. Its translation is CASSQEGLNQPQHF.

This clonotype was picked up a small number of times. The chain uses TRBV5-1 and TRBJ2-1, with a weak D call TRBD1 (6 bases). Trimming took 3 bases from V and 2 from J, leaving 12 bases between them. CDR1 is SGHRS, CDR2 YFSETQ, per germline. The CDR3 runs to 15 residues. The CDR3 protein is CASSSRTAAYNEQFF. As DNA, the CDR3 is TGCGCCAGCAGCTCCAGGACAGCCGCCTACAATGAGCAGTTCTTC.

This clonotype was observed at least ten times. The chain couples TRBV5-1 to TRBJ2-1; weak D call: TRBD2 (5 bases). The V gene lost 0 bases and the J gene lost 12 bases, with 10 bases spanning the gap. Germline V gene sequence: CDR1 SGHRS, CDR2 YFSETQ. The CDR3 runs 12 residues. The CDR3 bases are TGCGCCAGCAGCTTGGAGCTTCGGGGGCAGTTCTTC. Translated: CASSLELRGQFF.

This clonotype was seen a handful of times. The chain recombines TRBV11-2 with TRBJ2-3, with unresolved D. Trimming cost V 5 bases and J 4 bases, with 10 bases left between them. The CDR3 is made up of 13 amino acids. Per germline, CDR1 SGHAT and CDR2 FQNNGV. CDR3 DNA sequence: TGTGCCAGCAGCACCCCCGTATCAGATACGCAGTATTTT. It specifies CASSTPVSDTQYF. Together with reference TRBV11-2 and TRBJ2-3, the CDR3 gives the full variable domain: EAGVAQSPRYKIIEKRQSVAFWCNPISGHATLYWYQQILGQGPKLLIQFQNNGVVDDSQLPKDRFSAERLKGVDSTLKIQPAKLEDSAVYLCASSTPVSDTQYFGPGTRLTVL.

V gene TRBV5-1 combines with J gene TRBJ2-6, with TRBD1 matching over 8 bases. The CDR3 is 17 amino acids. Trimming cost V 6 bases and J 6 bases; bases outside gene matches: 14. CDR1 SGHRS and CDR2 YFSETQ come from the germline V gene. CDR3 in DNA: TGCGCCAGCAACGTAGGCTCGACAGGGGCTGCGGCCAACGTCCTGACTTTC. Protein: CASNVGSTGAAANVLTF.

This clonotype occurred a few times. J is TRBJ2-5 and V is TRBV5-1, with 7 bases lining up with TRBD1. Trimming cost V 3 bases and J 5 bases; bases outside gene matches: 7. Germline V gene data show CDR1 as SGHRS and CDR2 as YFSETQ. The CDR3 has 14 amino acids. CDR3 region: CASSSPTGMETQYF. DNA of the CDR3: TGCGCCAGCAGCTCTCCGACAGGGATGGAGACCCAGTACTTC.

This clonotype has a count of ten or more. The chain recombines TRBV6-2 or TRBV6-3 with TRBJ2-7; tentative D call: TRBD1 (6 bases). The CDR3 covers 14 residues. Deletions cut 0 bases from V and 3 bases from J, with 9 bases between. Germline lookup yields CDR1 MNHEY and CDR2 SVGEGT. The CDR3 reads CASSYSETGYEQYF. As DNA, the CDR3 is TGTGCCAGCAGTTACTCCGAGACAGGCTACGAGCAGTACTTC.

This clonotype was recorded many times. The chain carries TRBV20-1 and TRBJ1-1; D call uncertain. Germline V lookup: CDR1 DFQATT, CDR2 SNEGSKA (reference sequence). The CDR3 extends over 14 amino acids. V shed 5 bases and J shed 0 bases, with 13 bases lying between them. CDR3 sequence reads: CSAPDRLMNTEAFF. The CDR3 DNA sequence: TGCAGTGCTCCGGACCGTCTCATGAACACTGAAGCTTTCTTT.

This clonotype was seen ten or more times. The rearrangement links TRBV12-3 or TRBV12-4 to TRBJ2-5; D is perhaps TRBD1 (6 bases). With 4 bases removed from V and 5 bases from J, the gap between germline ends came to 17 bases. The CDR3 length is 15 residues. DNA of the CDR3: TGTGCCAGCAGTTCCTACCAGGGGAGAAAGGAGACCCAGTACTTC. This gives the protein CASSSYQGRKETQYF.

This clonotype occurred many times. The chain employs TRBV4-1 and TRBJ1-4, with D maybe TRBD1 (5 bases). V was shortened by 0 bases and J by 3 bases, with 11 bases between the two germline ends. The CDR3 totals 16 residues. Germline CDR1 and CDR2: MGHRA and YSYEKL. CDR3 region: CASSQERGGPNEKLFF. The CDR3 DNA is TGCGCCAGCAGCCAAGAGAGGGGCGGGCCTAATGAAAAACTGTTTTTT.

This clonotype was observed many times. The V gene is TRBV7-8, the J gene TRBJ2-5; TRBD2 aligns across 10 bases. The V and J ends lost 0 bases and 4 bases, in that order; junction bases with no gene match: 8. This CDR3 region has 17 residues. Germline values: CDR1 SGHVS, CDR2 FQNEAQ. The CDR3 loop reads CASSLASSGRLGETQYF. In nucleotides, the CDR3 is TGTGCCAGCAGCTTAGCCTCTAGCGGGAGATTGGGAGAGACCCAGTACTTC. The full variable domain, rest sourced from reference TRBV7-8 and TRBJ2-5, is GAGVSQSPRYKVAKRGQDVALRCDPISGHVSLFWYQQALGQGPEFLTYFQNEAQLDKSGLPSDRFFAERPEGSVSTLKIQRTQQEDSAVYLCASSLASSGRLGETQYFGPGTRLLVL.

CDR3 region: CASGSAPGVNSPLHF. CDR3 DNA sequence: TGTGCCAGCGGCTCTGCCCCTGGGGTTAATTCACCCCTCCACTTT. This chain uses TRBV7-6 with TRBJ1-6; D is undetermined. CDR1 is SGHVS, CDR2 FNYEAQ, per germline. The CDR3 loop spans 15 amino acids. Trimming removed 8 bases from V and 6 bases from J, with 17 bases in between.

The chain recombines TRBV20-1 with TRBJ1-2; 9 bases align to TRBD1. This CDR3 comprises 17 residues. The germline CDR1 and CDR2 sequences are DFQATT and SNEGSKA (reference sequence). DNA for the CDR3: TGCAGCTTCAGGGGCCTGGCTCCGGGACAGGGAGGCTATGGCTACACCTTC. Translated, it gives CSFRGLAPGQGGYGYTF.

This clonotype appeared many times. The chain is built from TRBV20-1 and TRBJ2-1; TRBD2 matches at 7 bases. The CDR3 has 15 amino acids. The junction had 14 bases not matched to a gene; V was cut back by 2 bases and J by 10 bases. From germline, CDR1 is DFQATT and CDR2 SNEGSKA (reference sequence). The CDR3 bases are TGCAGTGCTAGAACCCGGGACTATGGCTCATGGGAGCAGTTCTTC. Translation: CSARTRDYGSWEQFF.

This clonotype has only a few counts. The V and J genes are TRBV7-6 and TRBJ1-1, with D unclear. V was pared by 2 bases and J by 4 bases, with 8 bases between. The CDR3 has 13 residues. Germline lookup yields CDR1 SGHVS and CDR2 FNYEAQ. CDR3 sequence: CASSLILTTEAFF. As DNA, the CDR3 is TGTGCCAGCAGCTTAATCTTAACCACTGAAGCTTTCTTT.

The chain uses TRBV6-2 or TRBV6-3 and TRBJ2-1, with 15 bases fitting TRBD2. V shed 10 bases and J 8 bases; nucleotides not matched to a gene: 9. CDR1 and CDR2 from the germline V gene are MNHEY and SVGEGT. The CDR3 has 15 residues. The CDR3 region is CATIGTSGRRDEQFF. CDR3 sequence (DNA): TGTGCCACCATAGGGACTAGCGGGAGGAGGGATGAGCAGTTCTTC.

Regarding this clonotype: A junction boundary mismatches the germline segment, possibly from a read error. The chain links TRBV6-1 to TRBJ2-7; unclear D gene. Germline CDR1 and CDR2: MNHNS and SASEGT. CDR3 length: 14 residues. The CDR3 DNA reads TGTGCCAGCTGTGAAGTAGAGAGAACCTACGAGCAGTACTTC. It specifies CASCEVERTYEQYF.

This clonotype was seen a handful of times. This rearrangement joins TRBV9 to TRBJ2-5; maybe TRBD2 (5 bases). This CDR3 has 14 amino acids. Trimming pared 4 bases from V and 7 bases from J, leaving 17 bases between. Germline V gene lookup returns CDR1 SGDLS and CDR2 YYNGEE. The CDR3 region is CASSPETLGGTQYF. CDR3 nucleotide sequence: TGTGCCAGCAGCCCCGAGACCCTAGGAGGGACCCAGTACTTC.

In its sample, this clonotype was seen many times. V is TRBV7-2 and J is TRBJ2-1, with 10 bases fitting TRBD2. This CDR3 is 13 amino acids long. Germline loops: CDR1 SGHTA, CDR2 FQGNSA. After removal of 5 bases from V and 12 bases from J, the junction contained 7 bases not matched to a gene. The DNA of the CDR3 is TGTGCCAGCAGCAAGCCGGGACTAGCGACGCAGTTCTTC. This codes for CASSKPGLATQFF.

Ten or more counts support this clonotype. The chain recombines TRBV12-3 or TRBV12-4 with TRBJ1-5; D is uncertain. The V end was cut by 6 bases, the J end by 4 bases, with 13 bases between. CDR3 length equals 14 residues. CDR3 sequence: CASSQGASNQPQHF. CDR3 nucleotides: TGTGCCAGCAGCCAAGGCGCAAGTAATCAGCCCCAGCATTTT.